The entry below gives a single T cell receptor beta chain sequence along with its context. What it recognizes is unknown. The sample belongs to a study of identifying expanded T cells in peripheral blood. Study-level points and caveats: Variance in clone template counts between approximately two-week samples significantly increased with total template count across all healthy donors. Differentially abundant clones: roughly 1.2 between replicates, approximately 16 at around 2 weeks, approximately 19 at four.

Trimming removed 0 bases from V and 8 bases from J, with 11 bases in between. There are 14 residues in the CDR3. Looked up from germline, CDR1 is SGHDT and CDR2 is YYEEEE. No infections or other immune events were documented during collection. TCRdb keeps only in-frame clones here, not all; method: immunoSEQ multiplex PCR. The table shows approximately 100,000 clones, with 88% occurring only once. This rearrangement joins TRBV5-6 to TRBJ1-4; D call uncertain. The source material was blood. The TCR was taken from a person aged 18 to 69 in good health. The CDR3: CASSLAGFGEKLFF. The DNA of the CDR3 is TGTGCCAGCAGCTTGGCGGGATTCGGGGAAAAACTGTTTTTT. The full variable domain, with the rest looked up from reference TRBV5-6 and TRBJ1-4, is DAGVTQSPTHLIKTRGQQVTLRCSPKSGHDTVSWYQQALGQGPQFIFQYYEEEERQRGNFPDRFSGHQFPNYSSELNVNALLLGDSALYLCASSLAGFGEKLFFGSGTQLSVL.